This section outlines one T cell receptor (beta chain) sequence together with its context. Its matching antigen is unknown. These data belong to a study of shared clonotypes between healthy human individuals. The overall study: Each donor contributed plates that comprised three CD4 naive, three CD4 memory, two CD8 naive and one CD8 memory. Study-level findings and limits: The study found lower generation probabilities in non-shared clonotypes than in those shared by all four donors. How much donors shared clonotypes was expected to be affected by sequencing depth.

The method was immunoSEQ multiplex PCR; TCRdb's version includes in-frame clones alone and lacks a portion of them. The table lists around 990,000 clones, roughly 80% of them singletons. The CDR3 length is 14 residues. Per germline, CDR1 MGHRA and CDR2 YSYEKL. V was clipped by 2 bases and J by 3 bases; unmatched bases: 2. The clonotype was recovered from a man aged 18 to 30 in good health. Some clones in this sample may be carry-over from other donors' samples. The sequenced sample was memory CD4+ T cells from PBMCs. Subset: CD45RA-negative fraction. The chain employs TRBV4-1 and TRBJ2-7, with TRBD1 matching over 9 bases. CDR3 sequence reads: CASSQPGQGYEQYF. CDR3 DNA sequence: TGCGCCAGCAGCCAACCGGGACAGGGCTACGAGCAGTACTTC.